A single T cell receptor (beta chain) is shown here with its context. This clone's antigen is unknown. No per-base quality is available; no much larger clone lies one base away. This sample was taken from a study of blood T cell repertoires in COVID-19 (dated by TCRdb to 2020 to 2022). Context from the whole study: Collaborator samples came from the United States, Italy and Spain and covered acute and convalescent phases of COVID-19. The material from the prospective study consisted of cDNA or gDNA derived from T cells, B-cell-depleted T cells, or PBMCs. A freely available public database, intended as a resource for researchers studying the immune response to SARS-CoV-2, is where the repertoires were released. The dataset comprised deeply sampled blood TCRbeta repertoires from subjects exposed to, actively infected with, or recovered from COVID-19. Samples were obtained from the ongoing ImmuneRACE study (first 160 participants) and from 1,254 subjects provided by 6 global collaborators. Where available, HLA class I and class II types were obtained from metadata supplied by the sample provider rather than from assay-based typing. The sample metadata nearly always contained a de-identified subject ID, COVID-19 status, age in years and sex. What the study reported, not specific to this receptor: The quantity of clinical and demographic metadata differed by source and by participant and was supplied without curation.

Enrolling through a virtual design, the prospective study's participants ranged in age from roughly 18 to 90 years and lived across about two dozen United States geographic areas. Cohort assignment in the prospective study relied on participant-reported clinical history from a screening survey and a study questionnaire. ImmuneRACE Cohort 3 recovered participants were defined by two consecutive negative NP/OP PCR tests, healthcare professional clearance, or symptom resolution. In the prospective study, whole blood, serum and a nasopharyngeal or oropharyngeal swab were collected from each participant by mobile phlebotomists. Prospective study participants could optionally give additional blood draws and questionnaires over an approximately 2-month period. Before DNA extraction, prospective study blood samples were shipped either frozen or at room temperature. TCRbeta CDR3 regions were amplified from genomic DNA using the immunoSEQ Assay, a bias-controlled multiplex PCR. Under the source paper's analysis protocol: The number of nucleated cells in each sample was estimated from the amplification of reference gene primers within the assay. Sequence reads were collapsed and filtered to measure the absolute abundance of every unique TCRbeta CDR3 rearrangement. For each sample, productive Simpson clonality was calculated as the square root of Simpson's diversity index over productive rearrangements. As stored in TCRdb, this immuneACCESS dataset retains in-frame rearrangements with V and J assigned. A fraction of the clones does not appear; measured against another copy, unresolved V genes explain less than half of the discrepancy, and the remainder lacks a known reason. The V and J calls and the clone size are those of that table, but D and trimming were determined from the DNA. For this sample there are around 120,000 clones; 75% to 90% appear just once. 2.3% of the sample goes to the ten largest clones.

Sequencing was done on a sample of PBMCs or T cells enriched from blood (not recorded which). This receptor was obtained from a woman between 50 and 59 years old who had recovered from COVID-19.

At the DNA level, the sequence is TGTGCCAGCAGTGAAGCGCTTCCGGACAGGGGGCGATTTGGTGAAAAACTGTTTTTT. Translation gives CASSEALPDRGRFGEKLFF. The sequence links TRBV6-1 to TRBJ1-4, and 11 bases in between align with TRBD1. V and J are trimmed by 0 bases and 7 bases, and the gene matches miss 13 bases of the junction. Looking up the germline V gene yields CDR1 MNHNS and CDR2 SASEGT. The CDR3 runs 19 residues from the cysteine to the phenylalanine. The DNA shown is the 57-base CDR3, in frame from base 1.